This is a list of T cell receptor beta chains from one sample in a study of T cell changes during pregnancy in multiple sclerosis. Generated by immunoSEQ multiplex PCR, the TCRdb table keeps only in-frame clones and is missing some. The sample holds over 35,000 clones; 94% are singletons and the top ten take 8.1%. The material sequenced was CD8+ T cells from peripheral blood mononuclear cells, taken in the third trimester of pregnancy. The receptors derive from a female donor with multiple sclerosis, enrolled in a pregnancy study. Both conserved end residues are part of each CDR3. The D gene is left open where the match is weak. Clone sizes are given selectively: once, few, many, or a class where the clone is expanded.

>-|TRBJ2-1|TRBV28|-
TGTGCCAGCAGTTTCACAGGGAGTATTAATGAGCAGTTCTTC
CASSFTGSINEQFF
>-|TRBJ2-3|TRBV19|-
TGTGCCAGTACACCAGGGGGGTGGACAGATACGCAGTATTTT
CASTPGGWTDTQYF
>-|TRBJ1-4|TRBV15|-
TGTGCCACCAGCAGTCCCCGGGGGGGAGAAAAACTGTTTTTT
CATSSPRGGEKLFF
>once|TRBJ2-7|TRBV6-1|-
TGTGCCAGCAGTGTCTTACTAGTACACGAGCAGTACTTC
CASSVLLVHEQYF
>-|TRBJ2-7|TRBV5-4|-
TGTGCCAGCAGCCCTGTGGCAGGAACCTACGAGCAGTACTTC
CASSPVAGTYEQYF
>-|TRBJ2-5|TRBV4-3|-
TGCGCCAGCAGCCGAGGGGGAGTCACAGGCGAGGAGACCCAGTACTTC
CASSRGGVTGEETQYF
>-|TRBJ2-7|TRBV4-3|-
TGCGCCAGCAGCCAAGGACCCGGAGACTACGAGCAGTACTTC
CASSQGPGDYEQYF
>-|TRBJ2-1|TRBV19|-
TGTGCCAGTAGTATATCGAGCTACTCCTACAATGAGCAGTTCTTC
CASSISSYSYNEQFF
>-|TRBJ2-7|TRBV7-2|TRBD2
TGTGCCAGCAGCTTGGGACTAGCGGGAGAGTACGAGCAGTACTTC
CASSLGLAGEYEQYF
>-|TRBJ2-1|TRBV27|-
TGTGCCAGCAGTTTTAATTTGGGGGGATGGGGCAATGAGCAGTTCTTC
CASSFNLGGWGNEQFF
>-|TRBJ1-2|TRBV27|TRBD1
TGTGCCAGCGGGACAGACCTTCCTCCGCGGGGCTACACCTTC
CASGTDLPPRGYTF
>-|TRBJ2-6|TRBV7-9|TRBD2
TGTGCCAGCAGCTCCTGGCTAGCGGGGTACTCTGGGGCCAACGTCCTGACTTTC
CASSSWLAGYSGANVLTF
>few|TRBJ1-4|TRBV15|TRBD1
TGTGCCACCAGCAGCACAACAGGGGGGGTTGAAAAACTGTTTTTT
CATSSTTGGVEKLFF
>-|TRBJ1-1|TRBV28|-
TGTGCCAGCAGGGGGTGGGAGGGGATCAACACTGAAGCTTTCTTT
CASRGWEGINTEAFF
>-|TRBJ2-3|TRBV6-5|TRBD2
TGTGCCAGCCGGCCGGGACTAGCGGGAGATACGCAGTATTTT
CASRPGLAGDTQYF
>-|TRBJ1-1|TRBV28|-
TGTGCCAGCAGTTACTCCTGGGCGCAAACGGTTACCAACACTGAAGCTTTCTTT
CASSYSWAQTVTNTEAFF
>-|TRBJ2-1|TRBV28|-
TGTGCCAGCAGTTTGTCATTGTACAATGAGCAGTTCTTC
CASSLSLYNEQFF
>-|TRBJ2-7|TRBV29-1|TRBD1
TGCAGCGTTGAAGGACAGGGAACGTCCTACGAGCAGTACTTC
CSVEGQGTSYEQYF
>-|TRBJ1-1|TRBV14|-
TGTGCCAGCAGCCTCGGTGGACAGCCCGGAGCTTTCTTT
CASSLGGQPGAFF
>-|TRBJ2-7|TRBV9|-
TGTGCCAGCAGCCCCTATGAGGGAAAGGGATACGAGCAGTACTTC
CASSPYEGKGYEQYF
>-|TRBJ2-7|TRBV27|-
TGTGCCAGCGGGATGACAGCCTACGAGCAGTACTTC
CASGMTAYEQYF
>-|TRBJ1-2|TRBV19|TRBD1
TGTGCCAGTACGACAGGGGGCGCTTATGGCTACACCTTC
CASTTGGAYGYTF
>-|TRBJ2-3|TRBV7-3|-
TGTGCCAGCAGTTCAGGGTTTACTACCACAGATACGCAGTATTTT
CASSSGFTTTDTQYF
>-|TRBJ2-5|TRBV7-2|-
TGTGCCAGCAGCTTAAAACAGAGTCTCTGGGAGACCCAGTACTTC
CASSLKQSLWETQYF
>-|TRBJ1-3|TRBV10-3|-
TGTGCCATCAGTGCGCTAGGGGGTCATTTTGGAAACACCATATATTTT
CAISALGGHFGNTIYF
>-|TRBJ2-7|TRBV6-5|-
TGTGCCAGCAGTTACTCTCCAAGGGGCAACGAGCAGTACTTC
CASSYSPRGNEQYF
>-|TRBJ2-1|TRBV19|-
TGTGCCAGTAGTCGCGTCGGAGGCCCCGCCTCCTACAATGAGCAGTTCTTC
CASSRVGGPASYNEQFF
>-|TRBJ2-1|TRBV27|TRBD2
TGTGCCAGCAGTTTACGGCTAGCGGCCTCCCATGAGCAGTTCTTC
CASSLRLAASHEQFF
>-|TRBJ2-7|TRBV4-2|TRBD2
TGTGCCAGCAGCCAACAAGCGGGAGTGGACGAGCAGTACTTC
CASSQQAGVDEQYF
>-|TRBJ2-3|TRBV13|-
TGTGCCAGCAGCTCGCTAGAGACAGATACGCAGTATTTT
CASSSLETDTQYF
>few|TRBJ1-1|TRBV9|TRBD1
TGTGCCAGCAGACAGGGGGGAGACAACACTGAAGCTTTCTTT
CASRQGGDNTEAFF
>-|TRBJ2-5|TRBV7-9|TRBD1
TGTGCCAGCAGCGGGACAGAAGAGACCCAGTACTTC
CASSGTEETQYF
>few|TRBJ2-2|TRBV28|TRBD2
TGTGCCAGCAGTCCCGGGACTAGCGGGAGTGGCGGGGAGCTGTTTTTT
CASSPGTSGSGGELFF
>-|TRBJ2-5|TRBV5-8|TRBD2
TGTGCCAGCAGCCACACATGGGAAAGCGGGACCTCAAGGACCCAGTACTTC
CASSHTWESGTSRTQYF
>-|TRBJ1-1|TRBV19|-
TGTGCCAGTAGTATCAGGGGAGGGACTGAAGCTTTCTTT
CASSIRGGTEAFF
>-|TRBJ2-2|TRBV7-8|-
TGTGCCAGCAGACAACCCAGGGCGAACACCGGGGAGCTGTTTTTT
CASRQPRANTGELFF
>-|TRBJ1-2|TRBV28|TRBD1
TGTGCCAGCAGCTACCGAGGGGGACAGGTTGGCTACACCTTC
CASSYRGGQVGYTF
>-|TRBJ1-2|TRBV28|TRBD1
TGTGCCAGCAGAACCGACAGGGCTAACTATGGCTACACCTTC
CASRTDRANYGYTF
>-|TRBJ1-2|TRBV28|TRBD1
TGTGCCAGCACCAAACTCGGGACAGGGGTATATGGCTACACCTTC
CASTKLGTGVYGYTF